This TCR beta chain appears in the sequencing data of a study of cytomegalovirus exposure and HLA in healthy donors. Study-level points and caveats: Most TCR sequences were rare, but some public TCRs occurred in many donors. Specificity of a few CMV-associated chains for CMV antigens was verified in vitro.

This PCR relied on a set of 60 Vbeta primers and 13 Jbeta primers. Using immunoSEQ multiplex PCR, the repertoire was profiled, and TCRdb retains in-frame clones only, with some absent. The sample has approximately 70,000 clones; just over 75% are singletons. Comment on this clone: Its antigen is currently unknown.

The CDR3 covers 14 residues. The V gene lost 0 bases and the J gene lost 4 bases, with 9 bases spanning the gap. CDR1 and CDR2 from the germline V gene are MNHEY and SVGAGI. While unrecorded immune exposures were likely, the donors were nominally healthy when sampled. The specimen sequenced was PBMCs. J is TRBJ1-2 and V is TRBV6-5; D may be TRBD1 (5 bases). This clonotype was obtained from a man aged 50 or older in good health and CMV-seronegative. The CDR3 reads CASSYSDSFYGYTF. Here the CDR3 DNA reads TGTGCCAGCAGTTACTCTGACAGCTTCTATGGCTACACCTTC.